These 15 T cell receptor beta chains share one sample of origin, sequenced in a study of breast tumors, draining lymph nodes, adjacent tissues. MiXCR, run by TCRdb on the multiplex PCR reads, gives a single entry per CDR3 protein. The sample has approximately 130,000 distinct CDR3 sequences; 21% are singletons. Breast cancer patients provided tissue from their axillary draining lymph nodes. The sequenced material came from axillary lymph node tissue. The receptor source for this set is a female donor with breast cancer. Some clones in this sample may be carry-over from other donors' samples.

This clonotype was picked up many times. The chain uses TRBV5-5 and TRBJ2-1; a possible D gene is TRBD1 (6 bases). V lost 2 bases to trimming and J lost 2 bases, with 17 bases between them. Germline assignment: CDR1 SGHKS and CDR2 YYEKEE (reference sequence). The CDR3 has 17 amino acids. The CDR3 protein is CASSFPQGTRAYNEQFF. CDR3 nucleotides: TGTGCCAGCAGCTTTCCACAGGGTACTCGGGCCTACAATGAGCAGTTCTTC.

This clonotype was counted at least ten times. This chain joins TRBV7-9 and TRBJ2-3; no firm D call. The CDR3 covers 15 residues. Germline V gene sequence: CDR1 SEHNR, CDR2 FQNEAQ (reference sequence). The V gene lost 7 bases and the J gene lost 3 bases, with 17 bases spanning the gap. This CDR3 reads CASKVVAGRTDTQYF. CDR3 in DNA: TGTGCCAGCAAAGTTGTTGCCGGGCGGACAGATACGCAGTATTTT.

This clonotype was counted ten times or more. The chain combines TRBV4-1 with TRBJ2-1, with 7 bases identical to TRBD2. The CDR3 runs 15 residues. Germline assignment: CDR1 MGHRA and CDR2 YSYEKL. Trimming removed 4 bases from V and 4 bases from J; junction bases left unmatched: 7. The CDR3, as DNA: TGCGCCAGCAGCCCGAGACTAGCTCTGTACAATGAGCAGTTCTTC. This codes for CASSPRLALYNEQFF.

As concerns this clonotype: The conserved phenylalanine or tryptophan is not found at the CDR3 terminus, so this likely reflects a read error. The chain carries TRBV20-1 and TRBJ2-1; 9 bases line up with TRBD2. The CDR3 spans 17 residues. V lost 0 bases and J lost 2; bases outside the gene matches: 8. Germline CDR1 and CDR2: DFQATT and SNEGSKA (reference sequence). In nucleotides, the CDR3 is TGCAGTGCTAGAGATCCGAGGGCGGGAGGGCCCTACAATGAGCAGTTCCTC. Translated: CSARDPRAGGPYNEQFL.

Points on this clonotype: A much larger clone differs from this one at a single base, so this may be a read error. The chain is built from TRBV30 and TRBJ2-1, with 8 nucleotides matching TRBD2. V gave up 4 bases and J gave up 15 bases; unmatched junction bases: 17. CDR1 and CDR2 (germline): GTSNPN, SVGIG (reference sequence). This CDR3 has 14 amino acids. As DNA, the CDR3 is TGTGCCTGGACCAGGGCGGTACAGCGGGAGTCTCCGTTCTTC. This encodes CAWTRAVQRESPFF.

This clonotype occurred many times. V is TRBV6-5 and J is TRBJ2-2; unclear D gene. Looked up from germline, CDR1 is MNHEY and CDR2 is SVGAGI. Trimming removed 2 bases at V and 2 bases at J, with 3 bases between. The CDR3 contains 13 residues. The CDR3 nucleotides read TGTGCCAGCAGTTACGAAAACACCGGGGAGCTGTTTTTT. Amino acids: CASSYENTGELFF.

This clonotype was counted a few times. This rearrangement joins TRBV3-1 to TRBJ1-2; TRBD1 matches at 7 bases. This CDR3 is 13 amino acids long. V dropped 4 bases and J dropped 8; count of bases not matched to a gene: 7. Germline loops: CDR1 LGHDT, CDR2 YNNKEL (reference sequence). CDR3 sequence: CASSRDRARGYTF. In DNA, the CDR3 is TGTGCCAGCAGCCGAGACAGGGCTAGAGGCTACACCTTC.

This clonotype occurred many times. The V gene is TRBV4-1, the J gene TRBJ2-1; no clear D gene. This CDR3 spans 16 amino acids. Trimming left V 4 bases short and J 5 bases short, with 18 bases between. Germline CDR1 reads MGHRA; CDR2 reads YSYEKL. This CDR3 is CASSPPTLSTHNEQFF. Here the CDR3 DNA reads TGCGCCAGCAGCCCCCCGACTCTAAGTACCCACAATGAGCAGTTCTTC.

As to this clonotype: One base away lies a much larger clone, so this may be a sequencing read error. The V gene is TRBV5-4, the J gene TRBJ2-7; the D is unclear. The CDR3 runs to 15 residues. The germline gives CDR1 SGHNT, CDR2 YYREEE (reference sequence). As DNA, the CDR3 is TGTGCCAGCAGCTTGGCCCCAGTGACCTCCCACGAGCAGTACTTC. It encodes CASSLAPVTSHEQYF.

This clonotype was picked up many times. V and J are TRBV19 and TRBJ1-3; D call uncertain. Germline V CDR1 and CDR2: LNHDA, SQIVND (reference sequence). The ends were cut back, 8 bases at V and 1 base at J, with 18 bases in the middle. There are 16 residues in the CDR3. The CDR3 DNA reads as TGTGCCAGTCTGGAAGAGACTCGAAGTTCTGGAAACACCATATATTTT. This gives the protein CASLEETRSSGNTIYF.

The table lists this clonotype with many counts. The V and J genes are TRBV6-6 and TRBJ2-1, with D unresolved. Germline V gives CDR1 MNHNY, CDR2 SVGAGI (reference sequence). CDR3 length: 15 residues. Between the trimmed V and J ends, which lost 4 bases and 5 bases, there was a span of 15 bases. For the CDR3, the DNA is TGTGCCAGCAGTTGGTTAGCCAACTGGGACAATGAGCAGTTCTTC. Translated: CASSWLANWDNEQFF.

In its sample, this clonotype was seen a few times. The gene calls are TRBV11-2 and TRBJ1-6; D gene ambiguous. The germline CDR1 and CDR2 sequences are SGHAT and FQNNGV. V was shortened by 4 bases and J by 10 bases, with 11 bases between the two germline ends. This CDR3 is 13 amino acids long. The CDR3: CASSSPGSSPLHF. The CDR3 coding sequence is TGTGCCAGCAGCTCCCCGGGGAGCTCACCCCTCCACTTT.

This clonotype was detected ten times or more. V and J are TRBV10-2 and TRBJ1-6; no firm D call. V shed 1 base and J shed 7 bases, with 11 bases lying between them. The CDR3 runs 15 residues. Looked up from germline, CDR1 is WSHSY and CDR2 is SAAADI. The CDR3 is CASSEWETTNSPLHF. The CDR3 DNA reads TGCGCCAGCAGTGAGTGGGAGACAACCAATTCACCCCTCCACTTT.

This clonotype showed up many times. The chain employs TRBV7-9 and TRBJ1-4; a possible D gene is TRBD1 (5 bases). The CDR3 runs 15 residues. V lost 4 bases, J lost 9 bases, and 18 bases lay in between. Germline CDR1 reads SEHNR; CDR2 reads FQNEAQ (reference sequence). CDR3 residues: CASSSPRGRMKKLFF. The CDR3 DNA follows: TGTGCCAGCAGCTCACCAAGGGGTCGGATGAAAAAACTGTTTTTT.

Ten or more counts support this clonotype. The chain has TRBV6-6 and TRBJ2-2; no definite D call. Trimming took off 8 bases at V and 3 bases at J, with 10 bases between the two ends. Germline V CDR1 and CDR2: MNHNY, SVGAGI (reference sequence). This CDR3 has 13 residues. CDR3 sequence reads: CASCSQYTGELFF. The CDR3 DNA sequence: TGTGCCAGCTGTAGCCAGTACACCGGGGAGCTGTTTTTT.